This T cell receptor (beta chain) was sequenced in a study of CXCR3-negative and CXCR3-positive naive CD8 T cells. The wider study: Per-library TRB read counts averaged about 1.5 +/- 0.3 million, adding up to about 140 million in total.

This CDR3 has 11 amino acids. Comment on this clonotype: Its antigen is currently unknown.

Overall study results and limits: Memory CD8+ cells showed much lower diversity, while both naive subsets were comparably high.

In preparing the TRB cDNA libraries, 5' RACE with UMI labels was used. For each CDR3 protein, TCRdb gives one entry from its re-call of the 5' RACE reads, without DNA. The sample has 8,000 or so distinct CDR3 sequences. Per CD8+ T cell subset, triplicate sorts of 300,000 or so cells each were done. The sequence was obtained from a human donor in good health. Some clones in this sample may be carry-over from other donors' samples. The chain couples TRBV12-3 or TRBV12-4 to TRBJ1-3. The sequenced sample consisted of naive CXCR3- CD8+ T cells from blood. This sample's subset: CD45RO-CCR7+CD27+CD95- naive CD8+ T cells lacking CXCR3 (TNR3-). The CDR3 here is CASSYGNTIYF.